Below are 15 T cell receptor beta chains sequenced from a single sample in a study of post-analysis software for immune sequencing data (dated by TCRdb to between 2014 and 2017). The investigation overall reported the following: Patients showed significantly higher frequencies than controls for roughly 5 TRBV segments, among them TRBV5-6, TRBV5-1 and TRBV20-1.

These receptors have no known antigen. Library prep was done by PCR. Sequencing relied on an Illumina HiSeq 2500. Unique molecular identifiers were incorporated into TCR beta cDNA libraries to reduce PCR and sequencing biases. The public reads were run again by TCRdb, first through fastp at Q25 and then through MiXCR, and only productive beta chains were kept. Here each entry gathers all rows of one CDR3 protein and keeps the most common genes and DNA. The sample table holds roughly 410,000 distinct CDR3 sequences, of which around 33% were seen once. The ten most abundant clones make up 13% of the sample. What was sequenced was blood. The source is a girl aged 10 to 17 with multiple sclerosis.

This clonotype occurred a few times. The chain links TRBV20-1 to TRBJ1-2; a weak D match, TRBD1 (6 bases). V was trimmed by 5 bases and J by 4 bases, leaving 14 bases between them. Germline loops: CDR1 DFQATT, CDR2 SNEGSKA (reference sequence). The CDR3 is made up of 13 amino acids. CDR3: CSASSPTGYGYTF. CDR3 in DNA: TGCAGTGCTTCTTCGCCGACAGGCTATGGCTACACCTTC.

This clonotype was picked up a small number of times. V and J are TRBV20-1 and TRBJ1-1; D is unclear. The CDR3 runs to 12 residues. V was cut by 5 bases and J by 0 bases, with 7 bases left in between. Germline V CDR1 and CDR2: DFQATT, SNEGSKA (reference sequence). The CDR3 reads CSARQVNTEAFF. DNA of the CDR3: TGCAGTGCTCGGCAGGTGAACACTGAAGCTTTCTTT.

There are a few counts of this clonotype. The genes are TRBV7-9 and TRBJ2-5; 7 bases agree with TRBD1. From germline, CDR1 is SEHNR and CDR2 FQNEAQ (reference sequence). The CDR3 runs to 14 residues. V was clipped by 4 bases and J by 3 bases; unmatched bases: 5. The CDR3 coding sequence is TGTGCCAGCAGCTCCAGACAGGGCGAAGAGACCCAGTACTTC. Translated, it gives CASSSRQGEETQYF.

This clonotype was recorded at least ten times. V and J are TRBV27 and TRBJ2-7; D perhaps matches TRBD2 (7 bases). This CDR3 has 15 residues. The germline V and J ends were trimmed by 2 bases and 5 bases, with 16 bases remaining between them. The V gene's germline CDR1 is MNHEY and CDR2 SMNVEV (reference sequence). The CDR3 region is CASSLRGAKGDEQYF. CDR3 in DNA: TGTGCCAGCAGTTTACGGGGGGCTAAGGGTGACGAGCAGTACTTC.

This clonotype was counted only a few times. The genes are TRBV25-1 and TRBJ2-5; 7 bases line up with TRBD2. CDR1 is MGHDK, CDR2 SYGVNS, per germline. The length of the CDR3 is 15 residues. Trimming took 4 bases from V and 1 from J; bases not matched to a gene: 6. CDR3 region: CASSAISGTQETQYF. The DNA for the CDR3 is TGTGCCAGCAGTGCCATCAGCGGGACCCAAGAGACCCAGTACTTC. The whole variable domain, filled in from reference TRBV25-1 and TRBJ2-5, reads EADIYQTPRYLVIGTGKKITLECSQTMGHDKMYWYQQDPGMELHLIHYSYGVNSTEKGDLSSESTVSRIRTEHFPLTLESARPSHTSQYLCASSAISGTQETQYFGPGTRLLVL.

To note about this clonotype: This may be a read error: a much more frequent sequence differs by one nucleotide. The chain recombines TRBV12-3 or TRBV12-4 with TRBJ2-3; TRBD2 agrees at 9 bases. The CDR3 has 15 amino acids. V lost 2 bases to trimming and J lost 10 bases; unmatched junction nucleotides: 10. CDR3 protein: CASSLWASGVDAQYF. The CDR3, as DNA: TGTGCCAGCAGTTTATGGGCTAGCGGGGTGGATGCGCAGTATTTT.

The chain has TRBV2 and TRBJ2-7; 11 bases are shared with TRBD2. Germline CDR1 SNHLY, CDR2 FYNNEI. CDR3 length equals 14 residues. V trimming: 8 bases; J trimming: 6 bases; junction bases outside the gene matches: 9. The CDR3 region has the DNA TGTGCCAGCCACTTAGCGGGGGGGCCGCTCGAGCAGTACTTC. Translating gives CASHLAGGPLEQYF.

For this clonotype: At one end, the junction sequence differs from germline, possibly due to a read error. V is TRBV25-1 and J is TRBJ1-6, with TRBD1 identical over 11 bases. Germline V gene sequence: CDR1 MGHDK, CDR2 SYGVNS. CDR3 size: 15 residues. CDR3 sequence: CVSSSRTGGFSPLHF. CDR3 in DNA: TGTGTCAGCAGTTCCAGGACAGGGGGCTTTTCACCCCTCCACTTT. The entire variable domain, with the rest obtained from reference TRBV25-1 and TRBJ1-6, is as follows: EADIYQTPRYLVIGTGKKITLECSQTMGHDKMYWYQQDPGMELHLIHYSYGVNSTEKGDLSSESTVSRIRTEHFPLTLESARPSHTSQYLCVSSSRTGGFSPLHFGNGTRLTVT.

Only a few counts were recorded for this clonotype. The V and J genes are TRBV3-1 and TRBJ2-5; D might be TRBD2 (6 bases). CDR1 and CDR2 from the germline V gene are LGHDT and YNNKEL (reference sequence). The CDR3 spans 13 residues. V lost 0 bases and J 11 bases, leaving 13 bases between the germline ends. Here the CDR3 DNA reads TGTGCCAGCAGCCAAGATTCAGGAGGGAAGCAGTACTTC. Protein product: CASSQDSGGKQYF.

The V call is TRBV5-1, the J call TRBJ2-7, with D tentatively TRBD1 (6 bases). There are 14 residues in the CDR3. CDR1 is SGHRS, CDR2 YFSETQ, per germline. V was shortened by 0 bases and J by 7 bases, with 14 bases between the two germline ends. The CDR3 spells CASSLGGEQGEQYF. The DNA of the CDR3 is TGCGCCAGCAGCTTGGGGGGCGAACAGGGAGAGCAGTACTTC.

The sample holds a few counts of this clonotype. Sequence at one end of the junction differs from germline and may be a read error. This chain joins TRBV7-9 and TRBJ1-2; the D gene is possibly TRBD1 (6 bases). Germline V CDR1 and CDR2: SEHNR, FQNEAQ (reference sequence). The CDR3 is 17 residues long. The DNA for the CDR3 is TGTGCCAGCGGCTTAGAGATAACAGGGTTTGGCGACTATGGCTACACCTTC. The encoded protein is CASGLEITGFGDYGYTF.

The table lists this clonotype with a few counts. The chain employs TRBV12-3 or TRBV12-4 and TRBJ1-2; 7 nucleotides agree with TRBD1. After removal of 3 bases from V and 8 bases from J, the junction contained 9 bases not matched to a gene. This CDR3 spans 14 amino acids. CDR3 bases: TGTGCCAGCAGTTTCGGGACAGTCCTTGGGGGCTACACCTTC. Residues: CASSFGTVLGGYTF.

Only a few counts were recorded for this clonotype. V usage is TRBV3-1 and J usage is TRBJ2-7, with TRBD1 as a possible D gene (5 bases). V gave up 1 base and J gave up 2 bases, with 9 bases separating them. The CDR3 spans 14 residues. Germline lookup yields CDR1 LGHDT and CDR2 YNNKEL (reference sequence). The CDR3: CASSQVGRAYEQYF. The CDR3 bases are TGTGCCAGCAGCCAAGTTGGCAGGGCCTACGAGCAGTACTTC.

This chain uses TRBV9 with TRBJ2-7, with D perhaps TRBD1 or TRBD2 (5 bases each). This CDR3 has 14 residues. V dropped 0 bases and J dropped 2 bases, with 9 bases sitting between them. Germline CDR1 and CDR2: SGDLS and YYNGEE. The CDR3: CASSVDEGPYEQYF. The CDR3 region has the DNA TGTGCCAGCAGCGTAGACGAGGGGCCCTACGAGCAGTACTTC.

The CDR3 region is CASSPDGQSSGANVLTF. In DNA form, the CDR3 reads TGCGCCAGCAGCCCCGATGGACAGAGCTCTGGGGCCAACGTCCTGACTTTC. The gene calls are TRBV5-1 and TRBJ2-6; TRBD1 is a possible D gene (6 bases). This CDR3 has 17 amino acids. In germline, CDR1 is SGHRS, CDR2 YFSETQ. V shed 4 bases and J shed 0 bases, with 14 bases lying between them.